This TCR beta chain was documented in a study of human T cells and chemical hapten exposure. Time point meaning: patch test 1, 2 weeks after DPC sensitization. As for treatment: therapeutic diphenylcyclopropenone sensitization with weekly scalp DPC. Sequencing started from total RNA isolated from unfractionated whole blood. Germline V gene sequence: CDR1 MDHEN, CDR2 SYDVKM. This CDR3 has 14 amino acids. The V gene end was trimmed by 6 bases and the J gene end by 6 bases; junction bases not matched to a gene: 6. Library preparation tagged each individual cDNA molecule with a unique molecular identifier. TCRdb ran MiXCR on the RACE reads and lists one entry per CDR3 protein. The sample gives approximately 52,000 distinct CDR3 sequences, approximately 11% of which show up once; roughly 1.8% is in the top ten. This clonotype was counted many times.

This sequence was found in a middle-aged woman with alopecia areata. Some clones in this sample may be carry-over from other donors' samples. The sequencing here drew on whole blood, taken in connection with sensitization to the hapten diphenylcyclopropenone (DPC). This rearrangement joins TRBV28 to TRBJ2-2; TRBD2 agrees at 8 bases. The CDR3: CASRNSGKAGELFF. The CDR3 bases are TGTGCCAGCAGGAATAGCGGGAAAGCCGGGGAGCTGTTTTTT.